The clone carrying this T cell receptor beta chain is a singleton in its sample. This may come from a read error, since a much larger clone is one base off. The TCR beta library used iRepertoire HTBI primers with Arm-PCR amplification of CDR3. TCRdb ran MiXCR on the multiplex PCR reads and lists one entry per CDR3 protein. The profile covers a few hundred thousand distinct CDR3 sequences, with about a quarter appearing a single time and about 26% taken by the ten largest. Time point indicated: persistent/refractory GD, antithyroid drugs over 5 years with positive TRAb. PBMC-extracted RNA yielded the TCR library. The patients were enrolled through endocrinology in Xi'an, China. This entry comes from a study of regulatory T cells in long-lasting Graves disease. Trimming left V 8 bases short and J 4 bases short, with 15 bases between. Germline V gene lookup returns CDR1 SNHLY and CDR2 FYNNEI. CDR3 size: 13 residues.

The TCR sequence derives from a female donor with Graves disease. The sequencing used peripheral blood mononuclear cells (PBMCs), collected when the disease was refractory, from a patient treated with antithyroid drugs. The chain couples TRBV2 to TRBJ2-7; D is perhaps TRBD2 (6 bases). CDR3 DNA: TGTGCCAGCGCAGTCCAACGGGGGTACGAGCAGTACTTC. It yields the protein CASAVQRGYEQYF.